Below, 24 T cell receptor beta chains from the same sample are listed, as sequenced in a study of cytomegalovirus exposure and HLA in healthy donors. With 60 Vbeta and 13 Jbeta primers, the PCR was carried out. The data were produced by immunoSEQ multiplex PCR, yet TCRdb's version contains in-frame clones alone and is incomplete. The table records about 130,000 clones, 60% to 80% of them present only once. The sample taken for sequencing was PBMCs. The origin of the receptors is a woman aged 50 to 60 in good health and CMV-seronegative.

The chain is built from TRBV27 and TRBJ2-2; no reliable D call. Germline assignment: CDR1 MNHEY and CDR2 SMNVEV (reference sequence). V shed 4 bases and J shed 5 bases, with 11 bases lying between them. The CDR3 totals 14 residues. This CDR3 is CASSSTIFTGELFF. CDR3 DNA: TGTGCCAGCAGTTCTACCATCTTTACCGGGGAGCTGTTTTTT.

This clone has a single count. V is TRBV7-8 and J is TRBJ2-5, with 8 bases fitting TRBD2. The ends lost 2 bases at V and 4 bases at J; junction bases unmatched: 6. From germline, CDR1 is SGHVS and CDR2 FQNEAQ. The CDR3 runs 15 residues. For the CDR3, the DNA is TGTGCCAGCAGCTTACTGGGACTAGGGGTAGAGACCCAGTACTTC. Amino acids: CASSLLGLGVETQYF.

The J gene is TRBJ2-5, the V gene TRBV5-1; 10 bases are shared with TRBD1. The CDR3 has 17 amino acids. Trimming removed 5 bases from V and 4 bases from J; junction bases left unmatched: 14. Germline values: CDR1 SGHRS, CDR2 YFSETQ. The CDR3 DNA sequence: TGCGCCAGCAGACCCCCTGGGACAGGGGTTTTTGGAGAGACCCAGTACTTC. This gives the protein CASRPPGTGVFGETQYF.

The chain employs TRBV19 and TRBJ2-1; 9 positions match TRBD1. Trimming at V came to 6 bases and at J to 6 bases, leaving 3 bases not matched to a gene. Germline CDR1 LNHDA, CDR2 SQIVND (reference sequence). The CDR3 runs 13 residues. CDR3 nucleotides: TGTGCCAGTAGCCCGACAGGGGGCAATGAGCAGTTCTTC. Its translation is CASSPTGGNEQFF.

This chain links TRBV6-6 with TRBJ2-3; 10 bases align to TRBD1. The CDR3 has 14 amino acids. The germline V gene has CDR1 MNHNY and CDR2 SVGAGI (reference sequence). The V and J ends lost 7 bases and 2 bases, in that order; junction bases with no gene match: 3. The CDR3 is CASTRQGATDTQYF. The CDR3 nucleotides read TGTGCCAGCACCCGACAGGGGGCCACAGATACGCAGTATTTT.

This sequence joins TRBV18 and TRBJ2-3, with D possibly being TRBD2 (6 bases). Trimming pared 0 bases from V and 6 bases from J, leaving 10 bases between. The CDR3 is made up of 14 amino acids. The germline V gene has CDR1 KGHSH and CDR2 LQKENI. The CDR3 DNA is TGTGCCAGCTCACCACCCCCAGGGAGGGATACGCAGTATTTT. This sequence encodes CASSPPPGRDTQYF.

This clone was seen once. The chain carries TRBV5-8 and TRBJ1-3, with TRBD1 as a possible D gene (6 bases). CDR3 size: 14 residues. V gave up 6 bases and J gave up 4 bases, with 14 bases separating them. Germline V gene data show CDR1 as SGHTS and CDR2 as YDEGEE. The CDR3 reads CASIKQGRGNTIYF. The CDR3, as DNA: TGTGCCAGCATCAAACAGGGAAGAGGAAACACCATATATTTT. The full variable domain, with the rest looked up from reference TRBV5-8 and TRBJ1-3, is EAGVTQSPTHLIKTRGQQATLRCSPISGHTSVYWYQQALGLGLQFLLWYDEGEERNRGNFPPRFSGRQFPNYSSELNVNALELEDSALYLCASIKQGRGNTIYFGEGSWLTVV.

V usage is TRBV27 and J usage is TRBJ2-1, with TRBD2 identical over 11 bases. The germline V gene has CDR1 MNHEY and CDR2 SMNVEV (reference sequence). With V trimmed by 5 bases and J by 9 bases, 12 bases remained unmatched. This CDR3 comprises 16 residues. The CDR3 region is CASSALAGGPLREQFF. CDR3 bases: TGTGCCAGCAGTGCCTTAGCGGGAGGGCCACTCCGTGAGCAGTTCTTC.

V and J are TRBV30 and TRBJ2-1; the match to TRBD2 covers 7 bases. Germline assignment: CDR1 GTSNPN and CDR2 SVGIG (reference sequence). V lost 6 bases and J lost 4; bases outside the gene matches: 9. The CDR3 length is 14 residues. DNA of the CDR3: TGTGCCTGCCAGGGAGGGGTGAGTTACAATGAGCAGTTCTTC. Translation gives CACQGGVSYNEQFF.

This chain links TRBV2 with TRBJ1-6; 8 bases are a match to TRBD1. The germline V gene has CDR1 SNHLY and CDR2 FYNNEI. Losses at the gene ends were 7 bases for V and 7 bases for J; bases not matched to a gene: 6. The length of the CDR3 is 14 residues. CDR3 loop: CASKTTGENSPLHF. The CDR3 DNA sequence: TGTGCCAGCAAAACGACAGGGGAAAATTCACCCCTCCACTTT.

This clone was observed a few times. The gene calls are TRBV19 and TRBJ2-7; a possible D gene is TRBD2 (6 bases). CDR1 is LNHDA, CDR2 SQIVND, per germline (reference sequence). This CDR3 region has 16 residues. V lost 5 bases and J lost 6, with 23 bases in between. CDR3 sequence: CASSFWDSGTIGEQYF. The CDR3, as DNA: TGTGCCAGTAGTTTCTGGGATAGCGGAACAATCGGCGAGCAGTACTTC.

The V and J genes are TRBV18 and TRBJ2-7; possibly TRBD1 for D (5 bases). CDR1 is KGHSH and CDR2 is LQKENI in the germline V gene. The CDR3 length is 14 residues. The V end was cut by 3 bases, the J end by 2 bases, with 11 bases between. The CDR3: CASSPAGPPYEQYF. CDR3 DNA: TGTGCCAGCTCACCGGCAGGGCCCCCCTACGAGCAGTACTTC.

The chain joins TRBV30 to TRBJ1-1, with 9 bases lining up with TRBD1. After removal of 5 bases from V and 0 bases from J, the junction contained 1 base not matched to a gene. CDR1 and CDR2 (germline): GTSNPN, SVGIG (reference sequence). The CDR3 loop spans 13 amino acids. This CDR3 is CAWDRGVNTEAFF. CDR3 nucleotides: TGTGCCTGGGACAGGGGGGTGAACACTGAAGCTTTCTTT.

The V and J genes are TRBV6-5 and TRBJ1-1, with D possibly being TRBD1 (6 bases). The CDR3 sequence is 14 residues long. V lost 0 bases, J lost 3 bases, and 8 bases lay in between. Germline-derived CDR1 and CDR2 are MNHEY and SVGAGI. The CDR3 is CASSYSDRHTEAFF. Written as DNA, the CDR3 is TGTGCCAGCAGTTACTCGGACAGACACACTGAAGCTTTCTTT.

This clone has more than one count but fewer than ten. The CDR3 here is CASSPRGPREQFF. CDR3 coding DNA: TGTGCCAGCAGTCCCCGGGGTCCCAGGGAGCAGTTCTTC. V and J are TRBV27 and TRBJ2-1; D perhaps matches TRBD2 (5 bases). Trimming took 5 bases from V and 10 from J, leaving 15 bases between them. CDR1 and CDR2 from the germline V gene are MNHEY and SMNVEV (reference sequence). CDR3 length: 13 residues.

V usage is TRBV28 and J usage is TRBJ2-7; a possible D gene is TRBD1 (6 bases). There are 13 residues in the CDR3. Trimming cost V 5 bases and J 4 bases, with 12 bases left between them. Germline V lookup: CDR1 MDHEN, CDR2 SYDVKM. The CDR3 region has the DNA TGTGCCAGCAGTGAGGGGGTTATATACGAGCAGTACTTC. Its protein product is CASSEGVIYEQYF.

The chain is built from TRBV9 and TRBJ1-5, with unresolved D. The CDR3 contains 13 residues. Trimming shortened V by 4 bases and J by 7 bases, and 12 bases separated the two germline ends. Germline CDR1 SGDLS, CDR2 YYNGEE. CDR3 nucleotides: TGTGCCAGCAGCACGCAACCGGAGCAGCCCCAGCATTTT. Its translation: CASSTQPEQPQHF.

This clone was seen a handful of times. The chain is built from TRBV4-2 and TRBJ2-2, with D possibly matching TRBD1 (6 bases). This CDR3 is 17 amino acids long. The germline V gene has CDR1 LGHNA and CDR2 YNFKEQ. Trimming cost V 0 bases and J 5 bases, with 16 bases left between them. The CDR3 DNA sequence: TGTGCCAGCAGCCAAGAGTCGGTGGCAGGGGTTACCGGGGAGCTGTTTTTT. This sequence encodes CASSQESVAGVTGELFF.

The CDR3 reads CASSSTGSGNTIYF. The CDR3 DNA reads TGTGCCAGCAGTTCCACAGGGAGTGGAAACACCATATATTTT. The rearrangement joins TRBV6-5 to TRBJ1-3; D is perhaps TRBD1 (6 bases). CDR1 MNHEY and CDR2 SVGAGI come from the germline V gene. The CDR3 has 14 residues. V was cut by 4 bases and J by 3 bases, with 10 bases left in between.

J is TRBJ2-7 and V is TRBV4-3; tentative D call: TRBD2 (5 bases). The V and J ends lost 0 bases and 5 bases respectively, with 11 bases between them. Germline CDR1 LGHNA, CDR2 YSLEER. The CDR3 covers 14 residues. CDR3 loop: CASSQEYGIHEQYF. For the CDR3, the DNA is TGCGCCAGCAGCCAAGAATACGGGATCCACGAGCAGTACTTC.

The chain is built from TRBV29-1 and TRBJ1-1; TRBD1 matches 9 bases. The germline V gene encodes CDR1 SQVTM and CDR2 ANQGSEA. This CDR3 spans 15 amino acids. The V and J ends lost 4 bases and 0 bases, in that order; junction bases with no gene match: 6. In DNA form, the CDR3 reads TGCAGCGTTGGGGGACAGGGACAATTGAACACTGAAGCTTTCTTT. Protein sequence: CSVGGQGQLNTEAFF.

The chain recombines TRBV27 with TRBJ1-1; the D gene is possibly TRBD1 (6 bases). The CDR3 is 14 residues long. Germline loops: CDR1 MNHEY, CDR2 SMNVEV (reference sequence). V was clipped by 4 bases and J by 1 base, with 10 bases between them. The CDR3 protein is CASSYHRENTEAFF. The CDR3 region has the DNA TGTGCCAGCAGTTACCACAGGGAGAACACTGAAGCTTTCTTT.

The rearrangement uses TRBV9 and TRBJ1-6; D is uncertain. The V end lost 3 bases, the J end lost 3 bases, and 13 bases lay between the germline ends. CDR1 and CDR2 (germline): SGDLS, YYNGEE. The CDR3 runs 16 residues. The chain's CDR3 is CASSDSPGYYNSPLHF. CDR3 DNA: TGTGCCAGCAGCGACTCCCCGGGATACTATAATTCACCCCTCCACTTT. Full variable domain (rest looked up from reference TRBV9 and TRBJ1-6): DSGVTQTPKHLITATGQRVTLRCSPRSGDLSVYWYQQSLDQGLQFLIQYYNGEERAKGNILERFSAQQFPDLHSELNLSSLELGDSALYFCASSDSPGYYNSPLHFGNGTRLTVT.

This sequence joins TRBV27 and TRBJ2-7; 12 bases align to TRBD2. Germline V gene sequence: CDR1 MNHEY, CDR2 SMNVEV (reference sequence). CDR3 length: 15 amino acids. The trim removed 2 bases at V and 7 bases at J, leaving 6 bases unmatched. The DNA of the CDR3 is TGTGCCAGCAGTTTAAGACTAGCGGGAGTGGGTGAGCAGTACTTC. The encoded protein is CASSLRLAGVGEQYF.